This is a list of T cell receptor beta chains from one sample in a study of response to subunit inactivated influenza vaccine. TCRdb processed the RT-PCR reads anew with MiXCR; each CDR3 protein has one entry. The sample lists about 520,000 distinct CDR3 sequences, approximately 7.8% occurring once. Sample: PBMCs from blood, taken roughly 24 months after vaccination. The source of these receptors is a man aged 50 to 75 who received an inactivated influenza vaccine. Both conserved end residues are part of each CDR3. D genes are given only for firm matches. Clone size appears in some rows only: once, few, many, or a class for an expanded clone.

V gene	clone size	D gene	J gene	CDR3 DNA	CDR3 protein
TRBV12-3/TRBV12-4	-	TRBD2	TRBJ2-1	TGTGCCAGCACCCTGGGACTAGCGGGGGGGTATGAGCAGTTCTTC	CASTLGLAGGYEQFF
TRBV5-1	few	-	TRBJ2-3	TGCGCCAGCAGCGCGACAGGATCTGGAGATACGCAGTATTTT	CASSATGSGDTQYF
TRBV19	-	TRBD1	TRBJ1-5	TGTGCCAGTAGTGAGCGAGGGGGCACGGGGCCCCAGCATTTT	CASSERGGTGPQHF
TRBV10-3	few	-	TRBJ2-1	TGTGCCATCAGTGAGACAGGAAACAATGAGCAGTTCTTC	CAISETGNNEQFF
TRBV5-5	-	-	TRBJ1-4	TGTGCCAGCAGCACCCTTCTACAGGGTTTCGGTGAAAAACTGTTTTTT	CASSTLLQGFGEKLFF
TRBV15	-	TRBD2	TRBJ2-1	TGTGCCACCAGCAGAGATGGCGGACTAGCGGGAGTTGAGCAGTTCTTC	CATSRDGGLAGVEQFF
TRBV5-1	-	-	TRBJ2-7	TGCGCCAGCAGCTTGGATGGCGGGGGCGGCTACGAGCAGTACTTC	CASSLDGGGGYEQYF
TRBV4-1	-	-	TRBJ1-3	TGCGCCAGCAGCCAAAGGCCGGGTTTGGGAGGAAACACCATATATTTT	CASSQRPGLGGNTIYF
TRBV6-1	-	TRBD1	TRBJ1-2	TGTGCCAGCAGACCCAACCAGGACAGGGGCTATGGCTACACCTTC	CASRPNQDRGYGYTF
TRBV20-1	many	TRBD2	TRBJ2-5	TGCAGTGCTACCCGGACTAGCGGGAGCGTACAAGAGACCCAGTACTTC	CSATRTSGSVQETQYF
TRBV10-3	few	-	TRBJ2-7	TGTGCCATCATGGGACTCGACAGCACCTACGAGCAGTACTTC	CAIMGLDSTYEQYF
TRBV5-1	-	-	TRBJ2-2	TGCGCCAGCAGCTTGGAGTTGAACACCGGGGAGCTGTTTTTT	CASSLELNTGELFF
TRBV21-1	many	-	TRBJ2-3	TGTGCCAGCAGCAAAAGTTGGCGGAGCACAGATACGCAGTATTTT	CASSKSWRSTDTQYF
TRBV11-1	-	-	TRBJ2-5	TGTGCCAGCAGCCCGACTCTGCGACAGCAAGAGACCCAGTACTTC	CASSPTLRQQETQYF
TRBV27	-	-	TRBJ2-7	TGTGCCAGCAGTTTGGGGGCGGCAGGTCTGAACGAGCAGTACTTC	CASSLGAAGLNEQYF
TRBV2	-	-	TRBJ1-2	TGTGCCAGCAGTCAAGATGGCCGTGATTATGGCTACACCTTC	CASSQDGRDYGYTF
TRBV6-5	few	-	TRBJ2-6	TGTGCCAGCAGTTACTCTTGGGACTCTGGGGCCAACGTCCTGACTTTC	CASSYSWDSGANVLTF
TRBV7-9	-	-	TRBJ2-7	TGTGCCAGCAGCTCAGGAACGGGCCGCGAGCAGTACTTC	CASSSGTGREQYF
TRBV12-3/TRBV12-4	many	TRBD1	TRBJ2-7	TGTGCCAGCAGTACAAAGGGACAGGGGGCTGGCGAGCAGTACTTC	CASSTKGQGAGEQYF
TRBV5-1	-	TRBD2	TRBJ2-1	TGCGCCAGCAGCTTGAGTACTAGCGAGTACAATGAGCAGTTCTTC	CASSLSTSEYNEQFF
TRBV20-1	many	TRBD2	TRBJ2-1	TGCAGTGTTGCCTCGGGGGCGGGAGGTGGGTTTTACAATGAGCAGTTCTTC	CSVASGAGGGFYNEQFF
TRBV4-1	few	-	TRBJ2-7	TGCGCCAGCAGCCAAGATTGGCGGTTTTACGAGCAGTACTTC	CASSQDWRFYEQYF
TRBV29-1	-	-	TRBJ1-4	TGCAGCGTTGAGGAGGGGAGGGGTGAAAAACTGTTTTTT	CSVEEGRGEKLFF
TRBV6-5	few	-	TRBJ1-6	TGTGCCAGCAGTTACAACAGTTATAATTCACCCCTCCACTTT	CASSYNSYNSPLHF
TRBV25-1	-	-	TRBJ2-5	TGTGCCAGCAGCACGGGACCAGACCAAGAGACCCAGTACTTC	CASSTGPDQETQYF
TRBV10-3	-	-	TRBJ2-3	TGTGCCATCACGGCGGGGACGAGCACAGATACGCAGTATTTT	CAITAGTSTDTQYF
TRBV4-1	many	-	TRBJ1-5	TGCGCCAGCAGCCAGGGGCCGAATCAGCCCCAGCATTTT	CASSQGPNQPQHF
TRBV3-1	many	-	TRBJ2-7	TGTGCCAGCAGCCAACCCACAGGGCGTTGGTACTTC	CASSQPTGRWYF
TRBV5-1	-	-	TRBJ2-7	TGCGCCAGCAGCCCTACACAGGGAACCTACGAGCAGTACTTC	CASSPTQGTYEQYF
TRBV9	-	TRBD1	TRBJ1-6	TGTGCCAGCAGCGTAACAGGGGGCCAACATAATTCACCCCTCCACTTT	CASSVTGGQHNSPLHF
TRBV20-1	many	-	TRBJ2-2	TGCAGTGCTAGGAGGCAGTTCGCATCCGGGGAGCTGTTTTTT	CSARRQFASGELFF
TRBV27	few	-	TRBJ1-2	TGTGCCAGCCGCCCGGCGGCCTGGGAAGACGACTATGGCTACACCTTC	CASRPAAWEDDYGYTF
TRBV20-1	-	-	TRBJ2-6	TGCAGTGCTAGTGATGCAGGGAGACCTCCTGGGGCCAACGTCCTGACTTTC	CSASDAGRPPGANVLTF
TRBV5-5	few	TRBD1	TRBJ2-7	TGTGCCAGCAGCTTGGCAGCGGGACAGGGAACCTACGAGCAGTACTTC	CASSLAAGQGTYEQYF
TRBV20-1	few	-	TRBJ1-2	TGCAGTGCTAGAGCAGCACAGACTCTCTACACCTTC	CSARAAQTLYTF
TRBV5-5	-	-	TRBJ1-1	TGTGCCAGCAGCGAGCGGAGGGGCAACACTGAAGCTTTCTTT	CASSERRGNTEAFF
TRBV6-2/TRBV6-3	few	-	TRBJ2-2	TGTGCCAGCAGCCGCTACATTAACACCGGGGAGCTGTTTTTT	CASSRYINTGELFF